Only one count was recorded for the clone carrying this T cell receptor (beta chain). The target antigen is unknown. Produced via immunoSEQ multiplex PCR; TCRdb's table is partial and in-frame only. The sample has some 120,000 clones; about 90% are singletons. This CDR3 is built from 16 residues. Germline V CDR1 and CDR2: LNHDA, SQIVND (reference sequence). The V end was cut by 3 bases, the J end by 0 bases, with 12 bases between. This entry belongs to a study of T cell responses to AZD1222 COVID-19 vaccine. Overall study context: Some second doses came at about 4 weeks and others at about 12 weeks; these were pooled. Study-wide points: Possibly, clonal diversity was underestimated; donors were largely white British and included more females. Regions left unmutated in variants are reportedly the target of nearly half of spike-specific TCRs. The study found Spike-specific TCR breadth and depth rose after two AZD1222 doses.

The J gene is TRBJ1-3, the V gene TRBV19; the D is unclear. Sequenced here: peripheral blood, sampled on day 0 of AZD1222 vaccination. The receptor was derived from an adult in good health. The CDR3 loop reads CASSIRAVNSGNTIYF. The DNA of the CDR3 is TGTGCCAGTAGTATTCGGGCGGTGAACTCTGGAAACACCATATATTTT.